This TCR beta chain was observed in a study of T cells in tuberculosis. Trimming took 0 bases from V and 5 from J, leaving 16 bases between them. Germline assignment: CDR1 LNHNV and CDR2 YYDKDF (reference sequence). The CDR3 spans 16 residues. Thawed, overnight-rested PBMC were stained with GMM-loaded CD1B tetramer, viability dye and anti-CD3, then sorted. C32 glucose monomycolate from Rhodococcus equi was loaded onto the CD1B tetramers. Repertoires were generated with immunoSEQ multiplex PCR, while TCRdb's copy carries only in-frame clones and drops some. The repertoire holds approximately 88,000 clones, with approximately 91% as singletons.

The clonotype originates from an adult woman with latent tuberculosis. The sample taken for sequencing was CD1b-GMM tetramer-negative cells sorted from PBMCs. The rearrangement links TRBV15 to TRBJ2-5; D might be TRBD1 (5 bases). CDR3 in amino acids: CATSRDKTVVLETQYF. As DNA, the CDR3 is TGTGCCACCAGCAGAGATAAGACAGTCGTTTTGGAGACCCAGTACTTC.